These 21 T cell receptor beta chains came from one sample sequenced in a study of blood T cell repertoires in COVID-19. Sequencing was performed with immunoSEQ multiplex PCR; in TCRdb, only in-frame clones are kept and a portion is missing. The sample includes about 73,000 clones, over 80% of them seen just once. Input material: peripheral blood. These receptors came from an elderly man with active or convalescent COVID-19.

The genes are TRBV5-4 and TRBJ2-2; possibly TRBD2 for D (6 bases). This CDR3 spans 13 amino acids. Germline V CDR1 and CDR2: SGHNT, YYREEE (reference sequence). The germline V and J ends were trimmed by 3 bases and 6 bases, with 9 bases remaining between them. The CDR3 DNA sequence: TGTGCCAGCAGCTCGGGACTTCCCGGGGAGCTGTTTTTT. Encoded protein: CASSSGLPGELFF.

The chain is built from TRBV19 and TRBJ1-1, with D maybe TRBD1 (6 bases). From germline, CDR1 is LNHDA and CDR2 SQIVND (reference sequence). V was clipped by 5 bases and J by 1 base, with 14 bases between them. The CDR3 has 15 amino acids. The CDR3 DNA reads as TGTGCCAGTAGTCTAAACAGGGTAAAGAACACTGAAGCTTTCTTT. It translates to CASSLNRVKNTEAFF.

The sample holds a few counts of this clone. This chain joins TRBV10-3 and TRBJ1-5; no clear D gene. This CDR3 region has 16 residues. Germline assignment: CDR1 ENHRY and CDR2 SYGVKD. Trimming took 0 bases from V and 0 from J, leaving 9 bases between them. CDR3 sequence: CAISESQVNSNQPQHF. As DNA, the CDR3 is TGTGCCATCAGTGAGTCGCAGGTCAATAGCAATCAGCCCCAGCATTTT.

This clone was counted a few times. J is TRBJ1-2 and V is TRBV15, with D possibly being TRBD1 (6 bases). Trimming removed 2 bases at V and 5 bases at J, with 9 bases between. Germline values: CDR1 LNHNV, CDR2 YYDKDF (reference sequence). The CDR3 runs 13 residues. CDR3 nucleotides: TGTGCCACCAGCAGACAAAGGGGGTATGGCTACACCTTC. Its protein product is CATSRQRGYGYTF.

The chain is built from TRBV5-1 and TRBJ1-4; 7 bases match TRBD1. Germline loops: CDR1 SGHRS, CDR2 YFSETQ. CDR3 length equals 19 residues. The V segment lost 1 base and the J segment 0 bases; nucleotides outside the gene matches: 12. The CDR3 spells CASSLSDRARDATNEKLFF. DNA for the CDR3: TGCGCCAGCAGCTTGTCCGACAGGGCCCGGGATGCAACTAATGAAAAACTGTTTTTT.

This clone showed up just once. The chain is built from TRBV5-1 and TRBJ2-2; D might be TRBD1 (7 bases). Germline lookup yields CDR1 SGHRS and CDR2 YFSETQ. There are 19 residues in the CDR3. The ends were cut back, 6 bases at V and 1 base at J, with 25 bases in the middle. The CDR3 DNA reads as TGCGCCAGCAACCCTCGCGGGACAGCTAATTTCTGGAACACCGGGGAGCTGTTTTTT. This translates into CASNPRGTANFWNTGELFF.

The chain employs TRBV5-5 and TRBJ1-5; 11 bases agree with TRBD1. This CDR3 is built from 18 residues. CDR1 and CDR2 from the germline V gene are SGHKS and YYEKEE (reference sequence). J lost 2 bases, V lost 2 bases, and 9 bases had no gene match. CDR3 residues: CASSFGTGGGRGNQPQHF. The CDR3 DNA reads as TGTGCCAGCAGCTTCGGGACAGGGGGTGGCCGAGGCAATCAGCCCCAGCATTTT.

This clone was seen just once. The chain joins TRBV2 to TRBJ2-4; tentative D call: TRBD1 (5 bases). The CDR3 runs 11 residues. Deletions cut 7 bases from V and 4 bases from J, with 5 bases between. CDR1 and CDR2 (germline): SNHLY, FYNNEI. As DNA, the CDR3 is TGTGCCAGCACAGGGAAAAACATTCAGTACTTC. This codes for CASTGKNIQYF.

This clone was recorded only once. The J gene is TRBJ1-2, the V gene TRBV15, with D possibly TRBD1 on 6 matching bases. The CDR3 extends over 14 amino acids. Per the germline V gene, CDR1 is LNHNV and CDR2 is YYDKDF (reference sequence). V lost 0 bases, J lost 8 bases, and 13 bases lay in between. The CDR3 DNA is TGTGCCACCAGCAGAGATCGGCAGGGGACGGGCTACACCTTC. As protein: CATSRDRQGTGYTF.

The chain couples TRBV29-1 to TRBJ2-1; D not certain. This CDR3 has 11 amino acids. In germline, CDR1 is SQVTM, CDR2 ANQGSEA. V was shortened by 0 bases and J by 8 bases, with 5 bases between the two germline ends. Here the CDR3 reads CSVEEQDEQFF. Written as DNA, the CDR3 is TGCAGCGTTGAAGAGCAGGATGAGCAGTTCTTC.

The chain combines TRBV6-5 with TRBJ2-1; 7 nucleotides line up with TRBD1. V trimming: 6 bases; J trimming: 4 bases; junction bases outside the gene matches: 9. The CDR3 has 15 amino acids. Germline loops: CDR1 MNHEY, CDR2 SVGAGI. The DNA of the CDR3 is TGTGCCAGCAGCACCGAGGGGGCGGGTTACAATGAGCAGTTCTTC. It is translated as CASSTEGAGYNEQFF.

This chain connects TRBV28 to TRBJ1-6, with D possibly matching TRBD1 (5 bases). V was pared by 7 bases and J by 10 bases, with 14 bases between. CDR1 is MDHEN and CDR2 is SYDVKM in the germline V gene. CDR3 length: 13 residues. For the CDR3, the DNA is TGTGCCAGCAAAGAAGGGGCGCAATCACCCCTCCACTTT. Translating it yields CASKEGAQSPLHF.

CDR3 amino acids: CASSLVSNEQFF. In nucleotides, the CDR3 is TGTGCCAGCAGCTTAGTTTCTAATGAGCAGTTCTTC. This chain connects TRBV7-9 to TRBJ2-1; D not certain. The V gene's germline CDR1 is SEHNR and CDR2 FQNEAQ (reference sequence). There are 12 residues in the CDR3. V was pared by 1 base and J by 7 bases, with 5 bases between.

This clone was counted a single time. The chain joins TRBV16 to TRBJ2-5, with D maybe TRBD1 (5 bases). The CDR3 runs 14 residues. CDR1 is KGHSY and CDR2 is FQNENV in the germline V gene. V gave up 0 bases and J gave up 2 bases, with 7 bases separating them. CDR3 bases: TGTGCCAGCAGCCAATCGAGACAGCAAGAGACCCAGTACTTC. Translation gives CASSQSRQQETQYF.

This clone was detected a few times. The chain recombines TRBV6-5 with TRBJ1-4, with no clear D. V was pared by 0 bases and J by 5 bases, with 10 bases between. CDR1 is MNHEY and CDR2 is SVGAGI in the germline V gene. The CDR3 is made up of 15 amino acids. DNA for the CDR3: TGTGCCAGCAGTTACTCGGTACAGTTAAATGAAAAACTGTTTTTT. This gives the protein CASSYSVQLNEKLFF.

The chain links TRBV28 to TRBJ2-7, with TRBD1 matching over 8 bases. Germline V gives CDR1 MDHEN, CDR2 SYDVKM. This CDR3 comprises 13 residues. J was trimmed by 2 bases and V by 8 bases; bases with no gene match: 5. In DNA form, the CDR3 reads TGTGCCAGCCTTGACAGGGGCCCCTACGAGCAGTACTTC. Amino acid sequence: CASLDRGPYEQYF. Combining the CDR3 with reference TRBV28 and TRBJ2-7 gives the whole variable domain DVKVTQSSRYLVKRTGEKVFLECVQDMDHENMFWYRQDPGLGLRLIYFSYDVKMKEKGDIPEGYSVSREKKERFSLILESASTNQTSMYLCASLDRGPYEQYFGPGTRLTVT.

The chain is built from TRBV2 and TRBJ2-2; 10 nucleotides agree with TRBD1. Germline V gene sequence: CDR1 SNHLY, CDR2 FYNNEI. This CDR3 comprises 15 residues. The V segment lost 6 bases and the J segment 2 bases; nucleotides outside the gene matches: 3. For the CDR3, the DNA is TGTGCCAGCAGGGGACAGGGGACCAACACCGGGGAGCTGTTTTTT. Its translation: CASRGQGTNTGELFF.

The genes are TRBV7-8 and TRBJ2-7, with a weak D call TRBD1 (7 bases). The CDR3 has 13 residues. Per germline, CDR1 SGHVS and CDR2 FQNEAQ. The germline V and J ends were trimmed by 0 bases and 7 bases, with 10 bases remaining between them. CDR3 region: CASSLARGTEQYF. For the CDR3, the DNA is TGTGCCAGCAGCTTAGCCAGGGGGACTGAGCAGTACTTC.

The chain's CDR3 is CASSLLSVEHTGELFF. The CDR3 DNA follows: TGCGCCAGCAGCTTGCTTTCTGTCGAGCACACCGGGGAGCTGTTTTTT. The chain is built from TRBV5-1 and TRBJ2-2, with D unclear. This CDR3 is built from 16 residues. Germline assignment: CDR1 SGHRS and CDR2 YFSETQ. The ends were cut back, 1 base at V and 3 bases at J, with 13 bases in the middle.

The chain couples TRBV6-5 to TRBJ2-2; TRBD1 aligns across 12 bases. V shed 6 bases and J 6 bases; nucleotides not matched to a gene: 5. CDR1 is MNHEY, CDR2 SVGAGI, per germline. This CDR3 has 15 residues. For the CDR3, the DNA is TGTGCCAGCAGCTCGGGACAGGGGGCTTCCGGGGAGCTGTTTTTT. It codes for CASSSGQGASGELFF.

The gene calls are TRBV29-1 and TRBJ2-5, with a weak D call TRBD1 (5 bases). Germline lookup yields CDR1 SQVTM and CDR2 ANQGSEA. The CDR3 sequence is 12 residues long. Trimming took off 4 bases at V and 5 bases at J, with 11 bases between the two ends. The CDR3 region is CSVGQGLETQYF. The CDR3 nucleotides read TGCAGCGTTGGTCAGGGTTTGGAGACCCAGTACTTC.